A selection of T cell receptor beta chains follows, all from one sample in a study of blood T cell repertoires in COVID-19. Produced via immunoSEQ multiplex PCR; TCRdb's table is partial and in-frame only. The table includes approximately 290,000 clones, around 89% detected once. Sequenced input: peripheral blood. The receptors come from a man aged 25-40 years with acute or convalescent COVID-19. CDR3s include the opening cysteine and the closing phenylalanine or tryptophan. The D gene is left open where the match is weak. Only some rows state a clone size, as once, few, many or a class for expanded clones.

clone_size | d_call | j_call | v_call | cdr3_aa | cdr3_nt
. | TRBD1 | TRBJ1-6 | TRBV2 | CASNRDRGVGSPLHF | TGTGCCAGCAACCGGGACAGGGGTGTTGGGTCACCCCTCCACTTT
. | . | TRBJ1-3 | TRBV6-6 | CASGRRDSGNTIYF | TGTGCCAGCGGAAGACGGGACTCTGGAAACACCATATATTTT
. | . | TRBJ1-5 | TRBV10-3 | CAAGGTTSNQPQHF | TGTGCCGCTGGAGGTACGACTAGCAATCAGCCCCAGCATTTT
. | TRBD1 | TRBJ2-7 | TRBV6-5 | CASRSTGGRYEQYF | TGTGCCAGCAGATCGACAGGGGGTAGGTACGAGCAGTACTTC
once | . | TRBJ2-1 | TRBV28 | CASRLARGKQFF | TGTGCCAGCAGACTGGCTCGGGGAAAGCAGTTCTTC
. | . | TRBJ1-1 | TRBV6-4 | CASSEGHPGAEAFF | TGTGCCAGCAGTGAGGGACACCCAGGCGCTGAAGCTTTCTTT
. | . | TRBJ1-2 | TRBV25-1 | CASSESTLYGYTF | TGTGCCAGCAGTGAATCTACCCTGTATGGCTACACCTTC
. | . | TRBJ1-2 | TRBV7-8 | CASSLVVGINYGYTF | TGTGCCAGCAGCTTAGTGGTCGGGATTAACTATGGCTACACCTTC
. | . | TRBJ1-1 | TRBV29-1 | CSVHPPGRQGTEAFF | TGCAGCGTTCACCCTCCGGGGCGGCAGGGGACTGAAGCTTTCTTT
. | TRBD1 | TRBJ1-4 | TRBV9 | CASSPNQGTENEKLFF | TGTGCCAGCAGCCCAAATCAAGGGACAGAGAATGAAAAACTGTTTTTT
. | TRBD1 | TRBJ2-2 | TRBV5-4 | CASSWDSPGELFF | TGTGCCAGCAGCTGGGACAGCCCCGGGGAGCTGTTTTTT
. | . | TRBJ2-3 | TRBV10-1 | CASSETFTDTQYF | TGCGCCAGCAGTGAAACTTTCACAGATACGCAGTATTTT
. | . | TRBJ1-3 | TRBV6-1 | CASSETRQGSGNTIYF | TGTGCCAGCAGTGAAACGAGGCAGGGCTCTGGAAACACCATATATTTT
. | . | TRBJ2-7 | TRBV2 | CASRETSGTHEQYF | TGTGCCAGCAGGGAGACCTCCGGGACTCACGAGCAGTACTTC
once | . | TRBJ2-4 | TRBV18 | CASSPPLSYGDIQYF | TGTGCCAGCTCACCACCTCTGAGTTACGGGGACATTCAGTACTTC
. | TRBD1 | TRBJ2-5 | TRBV5-1 | CASSTGGAETQYF | TGCGCCAGCAGTACAGGGGGCGCAGAGACCCAGTACTTC
. | . | TRBJ2-1 | TRBV18 | CASSPLKGVDNEQFF | TGTGCCAGCTCACCTCTAAAGGGGGTTGACAATGAGCAGTTCTTC
. | TRBD2 | TRBJ2-7 | TRBV4-2 | CASSQEGRGDYEQYF | TGTGCCAGCAGCCAAGAGGGGCGGGGGGACTACGAGCAGTACTTC
. | . | TRBJ1-5 | TRBV6-5 | CASNPGGNQPQHF | TGTGCCAGCAATCCCGGGGGCAATCAGCCCCAGCATTTT